These T cell receptor beta chains were read from a single sample in a study of T cell responses to AZD1222 COVID-19 vaccine. Sequencing used immunoSEQ multiplex PCR; TCRdb keeps in-frame clones, though not all of them. The sample gives roughly 97,000 clones, 88% of which show up once; approximately 9% is in the top ten. Sequencing was performed on peripheral blood, taken on day 0 of AZD1222 vaccination. Receptors were obtained from an adult in good health. Both conserved end residues are part of each CDR3. The D gene is left open where the match is weak. Only some rows state a clone size, as once, few, many or a class for expanded clones.

j_call,d_call,v_call,clone_size,cdr3_aa,cdr3_nt
TRBJ1-2,NA,TRBV14,NA,CASSQARTEGYTF,TGTGCCAGCAGCCAAGCGCGGACAGAGGGCTACACCTTC
TRBJ2-7,NA,TRBV6-5,NA,CASSYSWSSYEQYF,TGTGCCAGCAGTTACTCTTGGTCCTCCTACGAGCAGTACTTC
TRBJ2-7,TRBD2,TRBV5-1,NA,CASSLAGGSHEQYF,TGCGCCAGCAGCTTAGCGGGAGGCTCTCACGAGCAGTACTTC
TRBJ1-3,NA,TRBV4-2,NA,CASSQAGSSGNTIYF,TGTGCCAGCAGCCAAGCGGGGAGCTCTGGAAACACCATATATTTT
TRBJ1-2,TRBD1,TRBV30,NA,CAWSVQGGANYGYTF,TGTGCCTGGAGTGTACAGGGGGGAGCTAACTATGGCTACACCTTC
TRBJ2-5,NA,TRBV12-3/TRBV12-4,NA,CASKGLKETQYF,TGTGCCAGCAAAGGGTTGAAAGAGACCCAGTACTTC
TRBJ1-1,NA,TRBV15,NA,CATSRDGTNTEAFF,TGTGCCACCAGCAGAGATGGGACGAACACTGAAGCTTTCTTT
TRBJ1-6,TRBD1,TRBV13,NA,CASSLGGQGYNSPLHF,TGTGCCAGCAGCTTAGGCGGACAGGGCTATAATTCACCCCTCCACTTT
TRBJ1-1,NA,TRBV9,NA,CASSVDLRGTEAFF,TGTGCCAGCAGCGTAGATCTCAGGGGAACTGAAGCTTTCTTT
TRBJ1-1,NA,TRBV28,NA,CASTPAGLYTEAFF,TGTGCCAGCACACCGGCAGGGCTATATACTGAAGCTTTCTTT
TRBJ1-5,NA,TRBV6-5,NA,CASKPQSVLNQPQHF,TGTGCCAGCAAACCTCAGTCAGTCCTTAATCAGCCCCAGCATTTT
TRBJ2-1,NA,TRBV7-6,NA,CASSALSHPTYNEQFF,TGTGCCAGCAGCGCTCTCAGCCACCCCACCTACAATGAGCAGTTCTTC
TRBJ1-2,NA,TRBV18,once,CASSPIESYGYTF,TGTGCCAGCTCACCGATCGAGTCCTATGGCTACACCTTC
TRBJ2-7,TRBD2,TRBV28,NA,CASSSLAVVTYEQYF,TGTGCCAGCAGTTCACTAGCGGTTGTTACCTACGAGCAGTACTTC
TRBJ2-2,TRBD1,TRBV4-3,NA,CASSQEGTGRHGELFF,TGCGCCAGCAGCCAAGAAGGGACAGGGAGGCACGGGGAGCTGTTTTTT
TRBJ1-5,NA,TRBV27,NA,CASSLSWVSNQPQHF,TGTGCCAGCAGTCTAAGCTGGGTTTCCAATCAGCCCCAGCATTTT
TRBJ1-2,NA,TRBV11-2,NA,CASSPRGVGYGYTF,TGTGCCAGCAGCCCCCGGGGAGTCGGCTATGGCTACACCTTC
TRBJ1-3,NA,TRBV12-3/TRBV12-4,NA,CASTQWGNTIYF,TGTGCCAGCACCCAATGGGGAAACACCATATATTTT
TRBJ1-5,NA,TRBV27,NA,CASSLMGINNQPQHF,TGTGCCAGCAGTTTAATGGGGATCAACAATCAGCCCCAGCATTTT
TRBJ1-4,NA,TRBV24-1,NA,CATSDGGEGNEKLFF,TGTGCCACCAGTGATGGCGGAGAGGGTAATGAAAAACTGTTTTTT
TRBJ2-3,NA,TRBV11-2,NA,CASSLQLSTDTQYF,TGTGCCAGCAGCTTACAGTTGAGCACAGATACGCAGTATTTT
TRBJ2-7,NA,TRBV6-5,NA,CASSPSLYEQYF,TGTGCCAGCAGTCCCTCCCTTTACGAGCAGTACTTC
TRBJ2-5,TRBD1,TRBV6-2/TRBV6-3,NA,CASSVRTGLETQYF,TGTGCCAGCAGTGTCAGGACAGGTCTGGAGACCCAGTACTTC
TRBJ2-1,TRBD2,TRBV5-4,NA,CASRGPTSGAGNEQFF,TGTGCCAGCAGGGGGCCGACTAGCGGGGCTGGTAATGAGCAGTTCTTC
TRBJ2-5,NA,TRBV4-2,NA,CASSPGDGSPETQYF,TGTGCCAGCAGCCCTGGAGACGGTAGCCCGGAGACCCAGTACTTC
TRBJ2-7,NA,TRBV19,NA,CASSAYLHYEQYF,TGTGCCAGTAGTGCCTACTTGCACTACGAGCAGTACTTC
TRBJ1-4,TRBD1,TRBV10-3,NA,CAISPTGGGEKLFF,TGTGCCATCAGCCCGACAGGGGGTGGTGAAAAACTGTTTTTT
TRBJ2-7,NA,TRBV18,NA,CASSPRTSSYEQYF,TGTGCCAGCTCACCACGGACGAGCTCCTACGAGCAGTACTTC
TRBJ2-5,NA,TRBV27,NA,CASSLSYRAVETQYF,TGTGCCAGCAGTCTGTCCTACAGGGCTGTGGAGACCCAGTACTTC
TRBJ2-7,NA,TRBV7-2,NA,CASSFQGEIPYEQYF,TGTGCCAGCAGCTTCCAGGGCGAGATCCCCTACGAGCAGTACTTC
TRBJ1-2,TRBD1,TRBV25-1,NA,CASEGTGPGGYTF,TGTGCCAGCGAAGGGACAGGCCCAGGTGGCTACACCTTC
TRBJ2-1,TRBD2,TRBV4-3,once,CASSQGTPLADSYNEQFF,TGCGCCAGCAGCCAAGGGACCCCTCTAGCGGACTCCTACAATGAGCAGTTCTTC
TRBJ1-4,NA,TRBV3-1/TRBV3-2,NA,CASSQDLGTRKLFF,TGTGCCAGCAGCCAAGATCTTGGGACGAGAAAACTGTTTTTT
TRBJ2-5,NA,TRBV9,NA,CASSVQAQETQYF,TGTGCCAGCAGCGTACAGGCGCAAGAGACCCAGTACTTC
TRBJ2-7,NA,TRBV3-1/TRBV3-2,NA,CASSQNPLRSYEQYF,TGTGCCAGCAGCCAAAACCCTCTCCGGAGCTACGAGCAGTACTTC
TRBJ2-7,NA,TRBV9,NA,CASSVVGGSEQYF,TGTGCCAGCAGCGTCGTAGGCGGTAGCGAGCAGTACTTC
TRBJ2-7,TRBD2,TRBV29-1,NA,CSVALRLAQYEQYF,TGCAGCGTTGCCTTGAGACTAGCTCAATACGAGCAGTACTTC
TRBJ2-7,NA,TRBV9,NA,CASSVDLATYEQYF,TGTGCCAGCAGCGTAGATCTAGCGACCTACGAGCAGTACTTC
TRBJ2-7,TRBD2,TRBV28,NA,CASRLSKGLAGVGEQYF,TGTGCCAGCCGTCTATCTAAGGGACTAGCGGGAGTCGGCGAGCAGTACTTC